This T cell receptor beta chain was captured in a study of post-analysis software for immune sequencing data. Across the whole study: Clinical courses comprised relapsing-remitting, secondary progressive and progressive-relapsing multiple sclerosis. Points from the study as a whole: TRBV segments more frequent in patients than in controls numbered about five and included TRBV5-6, TRBV5-1 and TRBV20-1. Strong same-batch co-clustering of samples appeared with F measure clustering. Controls significantly exceeded multiple sclerosis patients in normalized Chao1 diversity.

Remarks on this clonotype: What it binds is not known.

The CDR3 totals 16 residues. From germline, CDR1 is SGHRS and CDR2 YFSETQ. The ends were cut back, 4 bases at V and 0 bases at J, with 11 bases in the middle. TCR beta libraries were prepared from cDNA with unique molecular identifiers. Each sample of about 0.95 to 11 million input T cells yielded about 500,000 cDNA molecules, so each molecule approximated one T cell. One entry per CDR3 protein, called by TCRdb with MiXCR from the PCR reads. The sample records about 400,000 distinct CDR3 sequences, around 37% being singletons. The sequence came from a girl aged 5-17 years with multiple sclerosis. Sequencing was performed on blood. The V and J genes are TRBV5-1 and TRBJ2-6, with D perhaps assigned TRBD1 or TRBD2 (5 bases each). This CDR3 reads CASSGDGHSGANVLTF. In DNA, the CDR3 is TGCGCCAGCAGCGGGGACGGCCACTCTGGGGCCAACGTCCTGACTTTC.